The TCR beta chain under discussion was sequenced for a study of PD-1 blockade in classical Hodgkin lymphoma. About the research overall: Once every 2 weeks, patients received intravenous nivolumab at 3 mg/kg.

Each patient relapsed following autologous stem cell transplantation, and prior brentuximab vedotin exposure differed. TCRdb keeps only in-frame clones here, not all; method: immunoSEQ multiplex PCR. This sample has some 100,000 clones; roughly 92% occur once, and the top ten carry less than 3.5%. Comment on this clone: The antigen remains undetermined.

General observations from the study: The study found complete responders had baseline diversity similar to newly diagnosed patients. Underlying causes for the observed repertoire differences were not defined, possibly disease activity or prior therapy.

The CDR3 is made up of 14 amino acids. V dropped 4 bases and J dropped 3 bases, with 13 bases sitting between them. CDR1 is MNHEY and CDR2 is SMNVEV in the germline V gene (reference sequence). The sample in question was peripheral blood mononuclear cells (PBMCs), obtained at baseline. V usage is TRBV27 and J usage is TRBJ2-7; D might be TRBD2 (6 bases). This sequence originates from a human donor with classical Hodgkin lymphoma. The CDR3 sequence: CASSYAGRSYEQYF. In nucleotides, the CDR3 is TGTGCCAGCAGTTATGCGGGACGAAGCTACGAGCAGTACTTC.